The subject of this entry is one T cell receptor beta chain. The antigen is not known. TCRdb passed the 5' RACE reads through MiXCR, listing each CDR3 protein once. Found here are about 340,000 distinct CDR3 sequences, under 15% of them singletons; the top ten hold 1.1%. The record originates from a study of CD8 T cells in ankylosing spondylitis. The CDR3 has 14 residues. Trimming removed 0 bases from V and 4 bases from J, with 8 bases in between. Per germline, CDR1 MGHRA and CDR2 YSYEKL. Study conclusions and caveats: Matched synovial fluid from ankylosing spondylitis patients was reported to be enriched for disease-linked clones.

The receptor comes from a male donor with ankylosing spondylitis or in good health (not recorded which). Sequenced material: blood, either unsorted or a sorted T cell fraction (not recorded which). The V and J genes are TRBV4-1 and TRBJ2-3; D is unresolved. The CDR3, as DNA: TGCGCCAGCAGCCAAGAGGTTCTACCAGATACGCAGTATTTT. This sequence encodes CASSQEVLPDTQYF.